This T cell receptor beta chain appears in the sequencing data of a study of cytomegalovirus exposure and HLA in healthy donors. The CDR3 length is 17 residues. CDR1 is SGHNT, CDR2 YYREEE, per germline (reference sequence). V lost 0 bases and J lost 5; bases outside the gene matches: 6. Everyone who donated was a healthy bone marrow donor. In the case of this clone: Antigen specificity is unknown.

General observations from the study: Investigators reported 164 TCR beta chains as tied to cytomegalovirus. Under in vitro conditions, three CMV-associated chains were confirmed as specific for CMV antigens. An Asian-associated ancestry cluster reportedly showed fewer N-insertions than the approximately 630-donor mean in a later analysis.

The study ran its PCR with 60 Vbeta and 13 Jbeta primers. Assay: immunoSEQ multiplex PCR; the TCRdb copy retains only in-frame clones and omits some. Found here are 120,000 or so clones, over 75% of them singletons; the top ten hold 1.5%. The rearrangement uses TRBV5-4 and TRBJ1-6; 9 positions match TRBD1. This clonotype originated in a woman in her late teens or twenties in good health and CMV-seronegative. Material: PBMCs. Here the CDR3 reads CASSLGLTGGNNSPLHF. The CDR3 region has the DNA TGTGCCAGCAGCTTGGGTTTGACAGGGGGTAATAATTCACCCCTCCACTTT.